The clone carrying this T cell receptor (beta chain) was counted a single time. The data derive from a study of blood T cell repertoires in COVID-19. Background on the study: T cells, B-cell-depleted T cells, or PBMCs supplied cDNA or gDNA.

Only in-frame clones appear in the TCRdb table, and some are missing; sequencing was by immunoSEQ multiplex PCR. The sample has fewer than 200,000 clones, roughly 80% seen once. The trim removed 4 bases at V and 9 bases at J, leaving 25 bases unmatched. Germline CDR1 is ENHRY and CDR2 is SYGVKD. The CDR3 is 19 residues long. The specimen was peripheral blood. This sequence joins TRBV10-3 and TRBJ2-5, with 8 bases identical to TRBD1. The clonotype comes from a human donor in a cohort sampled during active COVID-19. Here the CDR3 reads CAISAIPAGGHRDPVSQYF. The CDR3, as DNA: TGTGCCATCAGTGCTATCCCGGCAGGGGGCCACCGAGACCCCGTTTCCCAGTACTTC.